The clone carrying this T cell receptor beta chain was detected only once. The data were taken from a study of T cell changes during pregnancy in multiple sclerosis. V shed 3 bases and J 9 bases; nucleotides not matched to a gene: 3. The CDR3 runs 12 residues. Per germline, CDR1 SGHDT and CDR2 YYEEEE. Using immunoSEQ multiplex PCR, the repertoire was profiled, and TCRdb retains in-frame clones only, with some absent. The sample includes some 73,000 clones, around 92% of them seen just once. The material was peripheral blood, obtained in the third trimester of pregnancy. The chain is built from TRBV5-6 and TRBJ2-4; 7 nucleotides agree with TRBD1. This receptor was obtained from a female donor in good health, enrolled as a control in a pregnancy study. The CDR3 is CASSSGTVIQYF. The CDR3 nucleotides read TGTGCCAGCAGCTCCGGGACAGTCATTCAGTACTTC.